Presented here are 18 T cell receptor beta chains from one specimen sequenced in a study of CD8+CD57+ T cells in acquired aplastic anemia. Template material for TCR beta VDJ and CDR3 profiling consisted of genomic DNA. Each CDR3 protein gets one entry after TCRdb re-called the reads with MiXCR. The sample lists hundreds of thousands of distinct CDR3 sequences, approximately 56% occurring once. The sample comprised sorted CD4+, CD8+, or CD8+CD57+ T cells (not recorded which) from PBMCs. Receptors originate from a human donor with severe aplastic anemia or a healthy control (not recorded which).

V and J are TRBV5-8 and TRBJ1-2, with 10 bases matching TRBD1. The CDR3 loop spans 15 amino acids. CDR1 and CDR2 (germline): SGHTS, YDEGEE. Unmatched junction bases numbered 6, after V lost 4 bases and J lost 3 bases. The CDR3 here is CASSRTGGFDYGYTF. CDR3 in DNA: TGTGCCAGCAGCAGGACAGGGGGATTCGACTATGGCTACACCTTC.

This clonotype came up once. This rearrangement joins TRBV7-6 to TRBJ2-3; a possible D gene is TRBD1 (5 bases). Trimming shortened V by 5 bases and J by 5 bases, and 14 bases separated the two germline ends. CDR1 and CDR2 from the germline V gene are SGHVS and FNYEAQ. CDR3 length: 14 amino acids. CDR3 coding DNA: TGTGCCAGCAGCCCTGACTGGGGCGTAGATACGCAGTATTTT. As protein: CASSPDWGVDTQYF.

This clonotype has a handful of counts. V and J are TRBV7-3 and TRBJ2-3; 15 bases are a match to TRBD2. V dropped 2 bases and J dropped 0; count of bases not matched to a gene: 0. There are 17 residues in the CDR3. In germline, CDR1 is SGHTA, CDR2 FQGTGA. The CDR3 reads CASSLGLAGGSTDTQYF. CDR3 sequence (DNA): TGTGCCAGCAGCTTAGGACTAGCGGGGGGGAGCACAGATACGCAGTATTTT.

This clonotype has at least ten counts. The V gene is TRBV5-1, the J gene TRBJ1-2; D not certain. Germline V gene sequence: CDR1 SGHRS, CDR2 YFSETQ. Trimming removed 5 bases from V and 3 bases from J, with 11 bases in between. This CDR3 is 13 amino acids long. CDR3 sequence: CASSDKTHYGYTF. CDR3 nucleotides: TGCGCCAGCAGTGACAAGACCCACTATGGCTACACCTTC.

There are many counts of this clonotype. The chain uses TRBV5-4 and TRBJ2-3; 10 positions agree with TRBD1. This CDR3 is built from 16 residues. J was trimmed by 8 bases and V by 5 bases; bases with no gene match: 14. Germline loops: CDR1 SGHNT, CDR2 YYREEE (reference sequence). The CDR3 nucleotides read TGTGCCAGCAGTATTGGGGGGGGACAGGGGATCGTTACGCAGTATTTT. It codes for CASSIGGGQGIVTQYF. Filled out from reference TRBV5-4 and TRBJ2-3, the complete variable domain reads ETGVTQSPTHLIKTRGQQVTLRCSSQSGHNTVSWYQQALGQGPQFIFQYYREEENGRGNFPPRFSGLQFPNYSSELNVNALELDDSALYLCASSIGGGQGIVTQYFGPGTRLTVL.

With respect to this clonotype: Here the CDR3 omits its conserved ending phenylalanine or tryptophan, so a read error is the likely source. CDR3 region: CASSQDGPVTSASPLHL. For the CDR3, the DNA is TGTGCCAGCAGCCAAGATGGCCCGGTTACCTCGGCCTCACCCCTCCACCTT. V gene TRBV7-2 combines with J gene TRBJ1-6, with D unclear. Germline V CDR1 and CDR2: SGHTA, FQGNSA. The CDR3 runs to 17 residues. V was shortened by 5 bases and J by 10 bases, with 24 bases between the two germline ends.

The V gene is TRBV25-1, the J gene TRBJ1-3, with a tentative D call TRBD1 (5 bases). This CDR3 has 16 amino acids. Germline lookup yields CDR1 MGHDK and CDR2 SYGVNS. Trimming left V 1 base short and J 1 base short, with 11 bases between. The CDR3 here is CASSEWGGLSGNTIYF. The CDR3 nucleotides read TGTGCCAGCAGTGAATGGGGGGGGTTGTCTGGAAACACCATATATTTT.

This clonotype was found a few times. The chain recombines TRBV20-1 with TRBJ2-1; 11 bases are a match to TRBD2. The CDR3 is 14 residues long. CDR1 is DFQATT, CDR2 SNEGSKA, per germline (reference sequence). V shed 0 bases, J shed 12 bases, and the junction held 7 bases outside the gene matches. The CDR3 nucleotides read TGCAGTGCTAGAGATCCTAGCGGGAGGATTCGGCAGTTCTTC. It translates to CSARDPSGRIRQFF.

The V and J genes are TRBV20-1 and TRBJ2-7, with a weak D call TRBD1 (6 bases). Germline CDR1 DFQATT, CDR2 SNEGSKA (reference sequence). This CDR3 region has 11 residues. V gave up 6 bases and J gave up 3 bases, with 9 bases separating them. The CDR3 DNA follows: TGCAGTGCAAGGGACATCTACGAGCAGTACTTC. This sequence encodes CSARDIYEQYF.

This clonotype was seen repeatedly, ten times or more. This rearrangement joins TRBV20-1 to TRBJ1-1; no reliable D call. Deletions cut 3 bases from V and 5 bases from J, with 13 bases between. Germline V gene lookup returns CDR1 DFQATT and CDR2 SNEGSKA (reference sequence). CDR3 length: 13 amino acids. The CDR3 here is CSASGQVRTEAFF. The CDR3 coding sequence is TGCAGTGCTAGTGGCCAGGTACGAACTGAAGCTTTCTTT.

In the case of this clonotype: As the CDR3 is not closed by the conserved phenylalanine or tryptophan, this likely results from a read error. The DNA is left out, because the CDR3 cannot be placed on it with certainty; the CDR3 is given as TCRdb lists it. J is TRBJ2-7 and V is TRBV7-8; the table's D gene call, TRBD1, was not cross checked with the DNA. Germline CDR1 and CDR2: SGHVS and FQNEAQ. The CDR3 spans 8 residues, counting both ends. CDR3 region: CASKGDIT.

The CDR3 DNA reads as TGCGCCAGCACTATGGGGGGGTACGAGCAGTACTTC. As protein: CASTMGGYEQYF. This chain uses TRBV10-2 with TRBJ2-7; the match to TRBD2 covers 7 bases. In germline, CDR1 is WSHSY, CDR2 SAAADI. The length of the CDR3 is 12 residues. Trimming took 7 bases from V and 4 from J; bases not matched to a gene: 4.

In its sample, this clonotype was seen many times. This sequence joins TRBV29-1 and TRBJ1-4, with D maybe TRBD1 (5 bases). This CDR3 has 12 amino acids. The V and J ends lost 7 bases and 5 bases respectively, with 11 bases between them. Germline V lookup: CDR1 SQVTM, CDR2 ANQGSEA. The CDR3 region has the DNA TGCAGCGGTTCCGGGGGGAATGAAAAACTGTTTTTT. The encoded protein is CSGSGGNEKLFF.

The chain joins TRBV10-3 to TRBJ1-5; TRBD1 matches 7 bases. This CDR3 is built from 16 residues. Germline loops: CDR1 ENHRY, CDR2 SYGVKD. The V gene end was trimmed by 3 bases and the J gene end by 6 bases; junction bases not matched to a gene: 11. CDR3 DNA: TGTGCCATCAGTGAAGACAGGACAGGTTCGAGTCAGCCCCAGCATTTT. It yields the protein CAISEDRTGSSQPQHF.

This chain uses TRBV20-1 with TRBJ2-6, with 7 bases aligning to TRBD1. The CDR3 totals 17 residues. V gave up 3 bases and J gave up 0 bases; unmatched junction bases: 8. The germline gives CDR1 DFQATT, CDR2 SNEGSKA (reference sequence). CDR3 DNA sequence: TGCAGTGCTAGGCCTATGGACAGGCTCTCTGGGGCCAACGTCCTGACTTTC. It is translated as CSARPMDRLSGANVLTF.

On this clonotype: At one boundary the junction diverges from the germline segment, which might be a read error. In DNA, the CDR3 is TGCAGCGTCCCTAGCGGGTTTTACAATGAGCAGTTATTC. As protein: CSVPSGFYNEQLF. This chain uses TRBV29-1 with TRBJ2-1; TRBD2 aligns across 8 bases. Germline V CDR1 and CDR2: SQVTM, ANQGSEA. This CDR3 is built from 13 residues.

The chain recombines TRBV29-1 with TRBJ1-2; unclear D gene. This CDR3 is built from 15 residues. Deletions cut 2 bases from V and 0 bases from J, with 13 bases between. In germline, CDR1 is SQVTM, CDR2 ANQGSEA. CDR3 in amino acids: CSVEWVGAANYGYTF. The DNA for the CDR3 is TGCAGCGTTGAATGGGTGGGCGCAGCTAACTATGGCTACACCTTC.

This clonotype was seen ten or more times. V is TRBV10-3 and J is TRBJ2-2; 14 bases fit TRBD2. The length of the CDR3 is 14 residues. Germline V gene data show CDR1 as ENHRY and CDR2 as SYGVKD. J lost 4 bases, V lost 8 bases, and 0 bases had no gene match. The DNA of the CDR3 is TGTGCCATCGGGACTAGCGGGGGCACCGGGGAGCTGTTTTTT. It encodes CAIGTSGGTGELFF.